This TCR beta chain was recorded in a study of CXCR3-negative and CXCR3-positive naive CD8 T cells. Whole-study results and caveats: Naive cells with CXCR3 showed TRB CDR3s that were more hydrophobic than those in CXCR3-negative naive cells.

For this clonotype: No antigen is known for it.

Naive CD8+ T cells were CD45RO-CCR7+CD27+CD95-. The TRB cDNA libraries were prepared by 5' RACE with UMI labels. No DNA is given; TCRdb re-called the 5' RACE reads and lists each CDR3 protein once. This repertoire comprises roughly 130,000 distinct CDR3 sequences; its ten largest clones make up 0.59%. This CDR3 contains 12 residues. Germline-derived CDR1 and CDR2 are SEHNR and FQNEAQ (reference sequence). The specimen was naive CXCR3+ CD8+ T cells from blood. Regarding subset: CD45RO-CCR7+CD27+CD95- naive CD8+ T cells expressing CXCR3 (TNR3+). The source of this sequence is a human donor in good health. Some clones in this sample may be carry-over from other donors' samples. This chain links TRBV7-9 with TRBJ2-7; the TCRdb D gene call, TRBD2, has no DNA to confirm it. The CDR3 loop is CASSVLSGEQYF.